These T cell receptor beta chains were read from a single sample in a study of blood T cell repertoires in COVID-19. Assay: immunoSEQ multiplex PCR; the TCRdb copy retains only in-frame clones and omits some. This sample has about 180,000 clones, with roughly 87% found just once. The source material was PBMCs or T cells enriched from blood (not recorded which). These receptors were collected from a human donor with acute COVID-19. The donor label of this sample is uncertain. Each CDR3 is given with its conserved first and last residue. The D gene is left open where the match is weak. Clone size is given for some rows only: seen once, a few or many times, or a class if the clone is expanded.

.,.,TRBJ1-5,TRBV10-2,CASSRGAGQPQHF,TGCGCCAGCAGTCGGGGGGCTGGGCAGCCCCAGCATTTT
few,TRBD2,TRBJ2-3,TRBV9,CASSVLASGPPDTQYF,TGTGCCAGCAGCGTATTAGCTAGCGGGCCGCCAGATACGCAGTATTTT
.,.,TRBJ1-3,TRBV9,CASSVSGSRSGNTIYF,TGTGCCAGCAGCGTATCTGGTAGCCGCTCTGGAAACACCATATATTTT
few,TRBD1,TRBJ2-7,TRBV6-5,CASSYIGTGLPYEQYF,TGTGCCAGCAGTTACATTGGGACAGGGTTGCCCTACGAGCAGTACTTC
.,TRBD1,TRBJ2-7,TRBV6-6,CASRGGTGRNYEQYF,TGTGCCAGCAGAGGAGGGACAGGTCGAAACTACGAGCAGTACTTC
.,.,TRBJ1-1,TRBV10-1,CASKGAHCRGDNTEAFF,TGCGCCAGCAAAGGTGCGCATTGTCGCGGCGATAACACTGAAGCTTTCTTT
once,TRBD1,TRBJ2-3,TRBV6-1,CASSEQRGRGRSNTQYF,TGTGCCAGCAGTGAACAAAGGGGCAGGGGGAGATCAAATACGCAGTATTTT
once,.,TRBJ1-2,TRBV24-1,CATSDPYGYTF,TGTGCCACCAGTGACCCGTATGGCTACACCTTC
.,.,TRBJ1-6,TRBV7-9,CASSLGGSPLHF,TGTGCCAGCAGCTTAGGAGGTTCACCCCTCCACTTT
.,.,TRBJ1-6,TRBV6-6,CASSYLSDNYNSPLHF,TGTGCCAGCAGTTACTTGTCAGACAACTATAATTCACCCCTCCACTTT
.,TRBD1,TRBJ1-2,TRBV5-1,CASSLGQGKSYGYTF,TGCGCCAGCAGCCTGGGACAGGGGAAATCCTATGGCTACACCTTC
.,.,TRBJ1-2,TRBV6-2/TRBV6-3,CASSPQGLGYGYTF,TGTGCCAGCAGTCCCCAGGGCCTGGGATATGGCTACACCTTC
once,.,TRBJ2-1,TRBV24-1,CATSESPRAPYNEQFF,TGTGCCACCAGTGAGTCCCCTAGAGCCCCTTACAATGAGCAGTTCTTC
.,.,TRBJ1-1,TRBV14,CASSQVLEANTEAFF,TGTGCCAGCAGCCAGGTGTTAGAAGCGAACACTGAAGCTTTCTTT
.,TRBD1,TRBJ2-7,TRBV2,CASRKDTGEYEQYF,TGTGCCAGCAGAAAGGATACAGGGGAGTACGAGCAGTACTTC
.,.,TRBJ1-2,TRBV5-1,CASSLGLVPGVNYGYTF,TGCGCCAGCAGCTTGGGACTCGTCCCAGGGGTGAACTATGGCTACACCTTC
once,.,TRBJ2-1,TRBV7-9,CASSPLEYNEQFF,TGTGCCAGCAGCCCCCTAGAGTACAATGAGCAGTTCTTC
.,.,TRBJ1-1,TRBV7-2,CASSLRQLNTEAFF,TGTGCCAGCAGCTTAAGACAGTTGAACACTGAAGCTTTCTTT
.,TRBD1,TRBJ1-5,TRBV15,CATSGDRGNQPQHF,TGTGCCACCAGCGGAGACAGGGGCAATCAGCCCCAGCATTTT
once,.,TRBJ2-7,TRBV3-1/TRBV3-2,CASSQGLGDEQYF,TGTGCCAGCAGCCAAGGTCTCGGGGACGAGCAGTACTTC
.,.,TRBJ2-7,TRBV7-3,CASSRAGTYEQYF,TGTGCCAGCAGCCGGGCGGGTACCTACGAGCAGTACTTC
.,.,TRBJ1-3,TRBV3-1/TRBV3-2,CASSQLWGLGNTIYF,TGTGCCAGCAGCCAACTCTGGGGGCTGGGAAACACCATATATTTT
.,TRBD2,TRBJ2-1,TRBV7-6,CASSLQASGGYEQFF,TGTGCCAGCAGCTTACAGGCTAGCGGGGGATATGAGCAGTTCTTC
.,.,TRBJ1-2,TRBV6-5,CATMGRGGNYGYTF,TGTGCCACCATGGGAAGGGGAGGGAACTATGGCTACACCTTC
.,.,TRBJ1-4,TRBV19,CASSGRQATTPNEKLFF,TGTGCCAGTAGTGGCAGACAGGCCACGACTCCCAATGAAAAACTGTTTTTT
.,.,TRBJ2-3,TRBV19,CASSLSDTQYF,TGTGCCAGTAGCCTCAGTGATACGCAGTATTTT
.,TRBD1,TRBJ1-5,TRBV18,CASSPRDRNSNQPQHF,TGTGCCAGCTCACCTAGGGACAGAAATAGCAATCAGCCCCAGCATTTT
once,.,TRBJ1-1,TRBV11-2,CASSLDLTSGMMNTEAFF,TGTGCCAGCAGCTTAGATCTAACGTCGGGGATGATGAACACTGAAGCTTTCTTT
.,TRBD2,TRBJ2-1,TRBV7-3,CASSLTSSGGYNEQFF,TGTGCCAGCAGCTTAACGTCAAGCGGGGGCTACAATGAGCAGTTCTTC
.,TRBD2,TRBJ2-3,TRBV3-1/TRBV3-2,CASSRSGAWDTQYF,TGTGCCAGCAGCCGCAGCGGGGCGTGGGATACGCAGTATTTT
.,.,TRBJ1-2,TRBV28,CASSPAGEGRRGYTF,TGTGCCAGCAGTCCCGCCGGTGAGGGCCGGCGGGGCTACACCTTC
.,.,TRBJ2-7,TRBV7-9,CASSFKGDGYEQYF,TGTGCCAGCAGCTTTAAAGGGGATGGCTACGAGCAGTACTTC
.,.,TRBJ1-1,TRBV7-2,CASSSFGQFTEAFF,TGTGCCAGCAGCTCCTTCGGACAGTTTACTGAAGCTTTCTTT
.,.,TRBJ2-3,TRBV4-3,CASGLAITDTQYF,TGCGCCAGCGGCCTAGCGATCACAGATACGCAGTATTTT
.,.,TRBJ2-4,TRBV4-3,CASSQDWLAKNIQYF,TGCGCCAGCAGCCAAGATTGGCTAGCCAAAAACATTCAGTACTTC
.,.,TRBJ2-3,TRBV9,CASSALFDTQYF,TGTGCCAGCAGCGCCCTCTTCGATACGCAGTATTTT